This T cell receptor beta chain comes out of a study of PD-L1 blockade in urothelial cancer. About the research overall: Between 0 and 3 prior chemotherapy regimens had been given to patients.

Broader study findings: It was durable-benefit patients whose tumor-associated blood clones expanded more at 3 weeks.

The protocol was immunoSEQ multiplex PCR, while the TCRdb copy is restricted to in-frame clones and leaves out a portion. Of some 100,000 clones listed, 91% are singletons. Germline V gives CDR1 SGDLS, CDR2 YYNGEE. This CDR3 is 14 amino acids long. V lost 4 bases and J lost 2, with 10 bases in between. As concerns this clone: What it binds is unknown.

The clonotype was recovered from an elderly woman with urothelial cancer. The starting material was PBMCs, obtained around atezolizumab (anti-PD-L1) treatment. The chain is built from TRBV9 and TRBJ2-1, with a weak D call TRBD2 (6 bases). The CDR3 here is CASSLGGTYNEQFF. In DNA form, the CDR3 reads TGTGCCAGCAGCCTCGGCGGGACCTACAATGAGCAGTTCTTC.